The clone carrying this TCR beta chain has only one observation. Other DNA sequences from this sample encode an identical CDR3 as well. Per the study methods: For nucleated cells, counts were estimated from reference gene primer amplification. Assay: immunoSEQ multiplex PCR; the TCRdb copy retains only in-frame clones and omits some. The V and J calls and clone size are taken from that table; D and trimming were inferred from the DNA. The table has some 400,000 clones, more than 75% seen once; the top ten hold around 1.1%. This sample is part of a study of blood T cell repertoires in COVID-19. About the study: Specimens from acute and convalescent COVID-19 originated in the United States, Italy and Spain.

V gave up 8 bases and J gave up 8 bases, with 6 bases separating them. The CDR3 sequence is 9 residues long. CDR1 is SNHLY, CDR2 FYNNEI, per germline. The TCR sequence derives from a human donor with acute or convalescent COVID-19. The donor label of this sample is uncertain. The sequencing sample was made of peripheral blood. This chain connects TRBV2 to TRBJ1-2, with D unclear. The DNA for the CDR3 is TGTGCCAGCGGCGGCGGCTACACCTTC. Its protein is CASGGGYTF.